The 14 T cell receptor beta chains listed next were all sequenced from one sample in a study of spatial heterogeneity in lung cancer. TCRdb re-called the 5' RACE reads with MiXCR, one entry per CDR3 protein. The top ten clones hold roughly a fifth of a sample with 20,000 to 30,000 distinct CDR3 sequences, about 9.8% of them seen once. The time point denotes: blood at routine non-recurrence follow-up after resection. The material was PBMCs, obtained at follow-up. Source of these receptors: a male donor with early-stage non-small cell lung cancer.

This clonotype was observed many times. CDR3 loop: CSVEEDSYEQYF. For the CDR3, the DNA is TGCAGCGTTGAAGAGGACAGCTACGAGCAGTACTTC. This chain joins TRBV29-1 and TRBJ2-7; the D gene is possibly TRBD1 (6 bases). CDR1 SQVTM and CDR2 ANQGSEA come from the germline V gene. The CDR3 loop spans 12 amino acids. V was shortened by 0 bases and J by 3 bases, with 6 bases between the two germline ends.

The gene calls are TRBV29-1 and TRBJ2-7; 10 bases fit TRBD1. The V gene's germline CDR1 is SQVTM and CDR2 ANQGSEA. With V trimmed by 3 bases and J by 5 bases, 10 bases remained unmatched. There are 15 residues in the CDR3. The CDR3 DNA follows: TGCAGCGTTGACCCGGGACAGGGGTCCGGGGACGAGCAGTACTTC. Protein sequence: CSVDPGQGSGDEQYF.

The chain links TRBV6-5 to TRBJ2-4, with 7 bases fitting TRBD1. There are 14 residues in the CDR3. The J segment lost 8 bases and the V segment lost 3 bases, leaving 7 bases of the junction unmatched. Germline V gene lookup returns CDR1 MNHEY and CDR2 SVGAGI. CDR3 nucleotide sequence: TGTGCCAGCAGTTATACAGGGGCAGGTGACATTCAGTACTTC. It specifies CASSYTGAGDIQYF.

Ten or more counts support this clonotype. The chain is built from TRBV5-1 and TRBJ2-2; D unresolved. Germline CDR1 SGHRS, CDR2 YFSETQ. The CDR3 totals 12 residues. Deletions cut 1 base from V and 6 bases from J, with 4 bases between. For the CDR3, the DNA is TGCGCCAGCAGCTTGTTAGCCGGGGAGCTGTTTTTT. It translates to CASSLLAGELFF. The full variable domain, its missing parts supplied by reference TRBV5-1 and TRBJ2-2, is KAGVTQTPRYLIKTRGQQVTLSCSPISGHRSVSWYQQTPGQGLQFLFEYFSETQRNKGNFPGRFSGRQFSNSRSEMNVSTLELGDSALYLCASSLLAGELFFGEGSRLTVL.

This rearrangement joins TRBV5-5 to TRBJ2-1; 7 nucleotides line up with TRBD1. CDR1 and CDR2 from the germline V gene are SGHKS and YYEKEE (reference sequence). The V and J ends lost 0 bases and 6 bases, in that order; junction bases with no gene match: 9. The CDR3 extends over 16 amino acids. CDR3 DNA: TGTGCCAGCAGCTTGGCCCTAAGGACAGGACCCAATGAGCAGTTCTTC. It translates to CASSLALRTGPNEQFF. Filled out from reference TRBV5-5 and TRBJ2-1, the complete variable domain reads DAGVTQSPTHLIKTRGQQVTLRCSPISGHKSVSWYQQVLGQGPQFIFQYYEKEERGRGNFPDRFSARQFPNYSSELNVNALLLGDSALYLCASSLALRTGPNEQFFGPGTRLTVL.

The sample holds a few counts of this clonotype. The chain recombines TRBV28 with TRBJ2-3; TRBD2 might be the D (7 bases). The ends were cut back, 8 bases at V and 6 bases at J, with 12 bases in the middle. CDR3 size: 12 residues. Germline values: CDR1 MDHEN, CDR2 SYDVKM. Here the CDR3 DNA reads TGTGCCAGCTACCGGGGGGCTGATACGCAGTATTTT. This encodes CASYRGADTQYF.

The sample holds many counts of this clonotype. The chain links TRBV18 to TRBJ1-1; D perhaps matches TRBD1 (6 bases). Trimming removed 3 bases from V and 3 bases from J, with 11 bases in between. CDR1 is KGHSH and CDR2 is LQKENI in the germline V gene. CDR3 length: 14 residues. Written as DNA, the CDR3 is TGTGCCAGCTCACCTCAGGGACAATACACTGAAGCTTTCTTT. Translating it yields CASSPQGQYTEAFF.

This clonotype showed up many times. This chain uses TRBV20-1 with TRBJ1-2; possible D gene TRBD1, 6 bases. Germline-derived CDR1 and CDR2 are DFQATT and SNEGSKA (reference sequence). V lost 6 bases and J lost 3, with 11 bases in between. The CDR3 loop spans 12 amino acids. CDR3: CSARNRDYGYTF. The DNA of the CDR3 is TGCAGTGCGAGAAACAGGGACTATGGCTACACCTTC.

This clonotype was counted between two and nine times. This chain connects TRBV5-5 to TRBJ1-3, with D possibly being TRBD1 (5 bases). The CDR3 sequence is 17 residues long. CDR1 SGHKS and CDR2 YYEKEE come from the germline V gene (reference sequence). Trimming shortened V by 1 base and J by 0 bases, and 14 bases separated the two germline ends. The CDR3 DNA follows: TGTGCCAGCAGCTTGACGGCAGGGTTTGGCTCTGGAAACACCATATATTTT. It encodes CASSLTAGFGSGNTIYF.

This clonotype was seen once. This chain uses TRBV7-9 with TRBJ1-5; D remains ambiguous. Per the germline V gene, CDR1 is SEHNR and CDR2 is FQNEAQ (reference sequence). The CDR3 length is 13 residues. Trimming cost V 3 bases and J 6 bases, with 9 bases left between them. CDR3: CASSFGFGQPQHF. The CDR3 DNA follows: TGTGCCAGCAGCTTTGGGTTCGGTCAGCCCCAGCATTTT.

This clonotype was recorded many times. The chain combines TRBV2 with TRBJ1-2; no firm D call. The germline CDR1 and CDR2 sequences are SNHLY and FYNNEI. Deletions cut 9 bases from V and 3 bases from J, with 14 bases between. The CDR3 runs to 13 residues. The CDR3 DNA reads TGTGCCAGTTCCCCAGTAGGCTACTATGGCTACACCTTC. Protein sequence: CASSPVGYYGYTF.

This clonotype was counted only a few times. The chain employs TRBV6-2 or TRBV6-3 and TRBJ1-2; D unclear. Germline V gene lookup returns CDR1 MNHEY and CDR2 SVGEGT. This CDR3 has 12 residues. Trimming cost V 5 bases and J 8 bases, with 12 bases left between them. The CDR3 DNA is TGTGCCAGCAGTCAACCACAGTCGGGCTACACCTTC. It specifies CASSQPQSGYTF.

The sample holds a few counts of this clonotype. This chain links TRBV29-1 with TRBJ1-4; D possibly corresponds to TRBD1 (6 bases). V was shortened by 3 bases and J by 7 bases, with 12 bases between the two germline ends. The CDR3 has 13 amino acids. Germline assignment: CDR1 SQVTM and CDR2 ANQGSEA. In nucleotides, the CDR3 is TGCAGCGTTGAGCAACAGGGAAGTGAAAAACTGTTTTTT. Translated: CSVEQQGSEKLFF.

The CDR3 reads CASSLRDYSGELFF. DNA for the CDR3: TGTGCCAGCAGCTTGAGGGACTACTCCGGGGAGCTGTTTTTT. The V gene is TRBV5-5, the J gene TRBJ2-2; 7 nucleotides match TRBD2. Germline CDR1 is SGHKS and CDR2 is YYEKEE (reference sequence). The CDR3 spans 14 residues. J lost 6 bases, V lost 1 base, and 3 bases had no gene match.